This T cell receptor (beta chain) was obtained from a study of blood T cell repertoires in COVID-19. Study summary: Sources were T cells, B-cell-depleted T cells, or PBMCs; the material itself was cDNA or gDNA.

In the authors' methods: Reference gene primer amplification gave nucleated cell count estimates. Clones were read by immunoSEQ multiplex PCR, and TCRdb kept only the in-frame ones, dropping some. From that table come the V and J calls and clone size; the DNA was used to work out D and trimming. The profile shows 100,000 to 150,000 clones, more than 60% of them singletons. This CDR3 is built from 14 residues. V lost 5 bases and J lost 6; bases outside the gene matches: 5. Germline values: CDR1 SNHLY, CDR2 FYNNEI. The gene calls are TRBV2 and TRBJ1-5; 9 bases fit TRBD1. The specimen sequenced was peripheral blood. This TCR came from an older woman with acute or convalescent COVID-19. CDR3 protein: CASSPDRGSQPQHF. CDR3 DNA sequence: TGTGCCAGCAGTCCGGACAGGGGCAGTCAGCCCCAGCATTTT. The whole variable domain, filled in from reference TRBV2 and TRBJ1-5, reads EPEVTQTPSHQVTQMGQEVILRCVPISNHLYFYWYRQILGQKVEFLVSFYNNEISEKSEIFDDQFSVERPDGSNFTLKIRSTKLEDSAMYFCASSPDRGSQPQHFGDGTRLSIL.